This T cell receptor beta chain came from a study of blood T cell repertoires in COVID-19. Across about two dozen US areas, participants ranged in age from roughly 18 to 95 years. Participant-reported clinical history was the basis for cohort assignment. Assay: immunoSEQ multiplex PCR; the TCRdb copy retains only in-frame clones and omits some. Among under 150,000 clones, over 75% were seen once, and the ten largest hold around 3.9%. The CDR3 has 15 amino acids. CDR1 is MDHEN and CDR2 is SYDVKM in the germline V gene. The ends were cut back, 4 bases at V and 6 bases at J, with 16 bases in the middle. Sequenced sample: PBMCs or T cells enriched from blood (not recorded which). The clonotype originates from a man aged 50-59 years in a cohort exposed to, infected with or recovered from COVID-19 (not recorded which). This chain uses TRBV28 with TRBJ1-5; weak D call: TRBD1 (6 bases). CDR3 nucleotide sequence: TGTGCCAGCAGTTCTGGACAGCTGGCGATTCAGCCCCAGCATTTT. Translating gives CASSSGQLAIQPQHF.